The source of this T cell receptor (beta chain) is a study of blood T cell repertoires in COVID-19. The overall study: Sources were T cells, B-cell-depleted T cells, or PBMCs; the material itself was cDNA or gDNA.

In germline, CDR1 is MGHRA, CDR2 YSYEKL. CDR3 length: 17 amino acids. Losses at the gene ends were 0 bases for V and 6 bases for J; bases not matched to a gene: 11. In the study's own analysis: Amplification of reference gene primers was used by the study to estimate nucleated cell counts. Method: immunoSEQ multiplex PCR; TCRdb's copy keeps in-frame clones and lacks some. The DNA was the basis for D and trimming; V, J and clone size are from that table. The data contain over 150,000 clones, more than 60% of them seen just once; the ten biggest clones take up roughly 8.3%. Sample: peripheral blood. The V and J genes are TRBV4-1 and TRBJ2-3, with TRBD1 identical over 8 bases. The receptor was isolated from a man aged 55 to 70 with acute or convalescent COVID-19. The CDR3 DNA is TGCGCCAGCAGCCAAGAAGCAGGACAGGGCCGGGGGGATACGCAGTATTTT. Translated, it gives CASSQEAGQGRGDTQYF.